This TCR beta chain came from a study of tumor-infiltrating lymphocytes in localized non-small cell lung cancer. The overall study: Tumor tissue and non-adjacent uninvolved lung came from each patient.

Profiled with immunoSEQ multiplex PCR; TCRdb holds only in-frame clones, not every one. The top ten hold about 13% of the sample, which has some 8,000 clones, around 77% seen once. V dropped 2 bases and J dropped 4 bases, with 8 bases sitting between them. The CDR3 contains 13 residues. Germline V lookup: CDR1 MNHNS, CDR2 SASEGT. To note about this clone: The antigen is unknown.

The study, taken as a whole, reports: TCRbeta sequencing showed higher T cell infiltration in tumors than uninvolved lung. Only some patients had TCR sequencing, depending on available tissue. T-cell fraction did not differ between immunotypes IM1 and IM2.

The sample comprised uninvolved lung tissue not adjacent to the tumor. V is TRBV6-1 and J is TRBJ1-2; the D is unclear. The receptor was derived from a human donor with non-small cell lung cancer. In DNA, the CDR3 is TGTGCCAGCAGTGAAAGTACAAGCTATGGCTACACCTTC. Protein: CASSESTSYGYTF.